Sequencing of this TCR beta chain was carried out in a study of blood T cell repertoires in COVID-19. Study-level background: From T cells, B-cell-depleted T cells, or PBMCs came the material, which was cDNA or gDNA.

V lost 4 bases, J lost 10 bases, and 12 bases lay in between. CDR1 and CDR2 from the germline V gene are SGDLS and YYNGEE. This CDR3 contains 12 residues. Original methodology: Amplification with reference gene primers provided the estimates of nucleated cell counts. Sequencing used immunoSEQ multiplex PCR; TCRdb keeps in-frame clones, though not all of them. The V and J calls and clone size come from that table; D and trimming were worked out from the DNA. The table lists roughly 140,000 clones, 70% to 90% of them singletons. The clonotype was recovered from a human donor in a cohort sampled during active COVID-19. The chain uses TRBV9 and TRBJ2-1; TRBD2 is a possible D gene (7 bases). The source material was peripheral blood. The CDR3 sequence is CASSPRGAEQFF. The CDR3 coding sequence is TGTGCCAGCAGCCCCCGGGGGGCCGAGCAGTTCTTC.